These T cell receptor beta chains were read from a single sample in a study of Ad26.COV2.S vaccination and SARS-CoV-2 variants. Data came from immunoSEQ multiplex PCR; TCRdb stores just in-frame clones and leaves some out. The data hold about 400,000 clones, with approximately 90% observed a single time. Sample: peripheral blood, taken in a trial of Ad26.COV2.S vaccine versus placebo. The source is a person aged 18 to 65 who received the Ad26.COV2.S COVID-19 vaccine or a placebo. CDR3s include the opening cysteine and the closing phenylalanine or tryptophan. D genes are given only for firm matches. Not every row has a clone size; where given, it reads once, few, many or a size class.

>TRBJ1-4|-|-|TRBV19
TGTGCCAGTACCAACCCAACTAATGAAAAACTGTTTTTT
CASTNPTNEKLFF
>TRBJ2-2|-|-|TRBV9
TGTGCCAGCAGCTCCCCCCCGGGGGGCAGGGGCACCGGGGAGCTGTTTTTT
CASSSPPGGRGTGELFF
>TRBJ2-1|TRBD2|-|TRBV6-1
TGTGCCAGCAGTGAGTGGCTAGCGGGGGCCTCGGTAGGGGATGAGCAGTTCTTC
CASSEWLAGASVGDEQFF
>TRBJ2-1|TRBD2|-|TRBV4-1
TGCGCCAGCAGCCCGCGGACTAGCGGGGGGTATTCAGATGAGCAGTTCTTC
CASSPRTSGGYSDEQFF
>TRBJ1-2|-|-|TRBV4-1
TGCGCCAGCAGCCAAGAACCAAACACAGGGATCACTAACTATGGCTACACCTTC
CASSQEPNTGITNYGYTF
>TRBJ1-1|-|-|TRBV7-6
TGTGCCAGCAGCCCTAGGGCAGGTGGGACTGAAGCTTTCTTT
CASSPRAGGTEAFF
>TRBJ1-2|TRBD1|-|TRBV2
TGTGCCAGCGCGACAGGGGCACTTAACTATGGCTACACCTTC
CASATGALNYGYTF
>TRBJ2-2|-|-|TRBV11-1
TGTGCCAGCAGCTTATTGGGCGGGGAGCTGTTTTTT
CASSLLGGELFF
>TRBJ2-5|TRBD1|-|TRBV5-6
TGTGCCAGCAGCGTAGCCGTGGGACAGGGGGCCCAGTACTTC
CASSVAVGQGAQYF
>TRBJ1-2|-|-|TRBV19
TGTGCCAGTAGTCGACGACGGGCGGATGGCTACACCTTC
CASSRRRADGYTF
>TRBJ1-2|-|few|TRBV7-9
TGTGCCAGCAGCTTAGCGCGGGCAGAAGGGAAGGATGGCTACACCTTC
CASSLARAEGKDGYTF
>TRBJ2-7|TRBD1|-|TRBV5-1
TGCGCCAGCAGCCCGTGGACAGGGATGGACGAGCAGTACTTC
CASSPWTGMDEQYF
>TRBJ1-2|-|once|TRBV15
TGTGCCACCAGCAGAGATATAATTCAGGGAAGGGGCTACACCTTC
CATSRDIIQGRGYTF
>TRBJ2-7|-|once|TRBV9
TGTGCCAGCAGCGTAGATTGGGACCACGAGCAGTACTTC
CASSVDWDHEQYF
>TRBJ2-7|-|-|TRBV3-1/TRBV3-2
TGTGCCAGCAGCCAAGAGGCAGGGTTTGAGCAGTACTTC
CASSQEAGFEQYF
>TRBJ1-4|-|once|TRBV5-6
TGTGCCAGCAGTACCGGGGGGGCAACTAATGAAAAACTGTTTTTT
CASSTGGATNEKLFF
>TRBJ1-2|TRBD1|-|TRBV6-5
TGTGCCAGCAGTTACGAGGGACAGGGATTGAGCTATGGCTACACCTTC
CASSYEGQGLSYGYTF
>TRBJ2-3|-|-|TRBV11-3
TGTGCCAGCAGCCCCCGTGGGACCTTAGATACGCAGTATTTT
CASSPRGTLDTQYF
>TRBJ1-3|-|-|TRBV4-3
TGCGCCAGCAGCCAAGATATCAGCGGGTCTGGAGGAAACACCATATATTTT
CASSQDISGSGGNTIYF
>TRBJ2-7|TRBD1|-|TRBV19
TGTGCCAGTAGTATGGGGATCGGGACAGGGTTCAGGGACGAGCAGTACTTC
CASSMGIGTGFRDEQYF
>TRBJ1-2|-|-|TRBV20-1
TGCAGTGCTAGTGGACGCCTGAACTATGGCTACACCTTC
CSASGRLNYGYTF
>TRBJ2-3|-|-|TRBV3-1/TRBV3-2
TGTGCCAGCAGCCGAGGGTCCACAGATACGCAGTATTTT
CASSRGSTDTQYF
>TRBJ2-4|-|-|TRBV27
TGTGCCAGCAGTTTATCGGGAGTCAGCCAAAACATTCAGTACTTC
CASSLSGVSQNIQYF
>TRBJ1-5|TRBD1|-|TRBV28
TGTGCCAGCAGTTTGGCAGGGGGCGGTCGGAGGCCCCAGCATTTT
CASSLAGGGRRPQHF
>TRBJ2-3|-|-|TRBV5-5
TGTGCCAGCCGCCGCTCGACAGATACGCAGTATTTT
CASRRSTDTQYF
>TRBJ1-5|-|-|TRBV7-9
TGTGCCAGCAGCGGATTTGATCAGCCCCAGCATTTT
CASSGFDQPQHF
>TRBJ2-7|TRBD1|-|TRBV7-9
TGTGCCAGCAGCCCCCCGACAGGGCAAATATCCTACGAGCAGTACTTC
CASSPPTGQISYEQYF
>TRBJ1-4|-|-|TRBV27
TGTGCCAGCAGCCCGACAAGGGCGGGAGAAAAACTGTTTTTT
CASSPTRAGEKLFF
>TRBJ2-6|-|-|TRBV7-2
TGTGCCAGCAGCTTACTAGGGGCTGGGGCCAACGTCCTGACTTTC
CASSLLGAGANVLTF
>TRBJ2-4|TRBD2|-|TRBV2
TGTGCCAGCAGTCCCGGGTTCGCGGGGGACATTCAGTACTTC
CASSPGFAGDIQYF
>TRBJ1-1|TRBD1|once|TRBV3-1/TRBV3-2
TGTGCCAGCAGCCAAGATATCGGCCGACAGGGGCCCAACACTGAAGCTTTCTTT
CASSQDIGRQGPNTEAFF
>TRBJ2-7|TRBD1|-|TRBV10-3
TGTGCCATCAGTGAGAGGGTGACAGGGGGGGCCTACGAGCAGTACTTC
CAISERVTGGAYEQYF
>TRBJ2-4|TRBD1|-|TRBV3-1/TRBV3-2
TGTGCCAGCAGCCAGGGGACAGGGGGTCGCGAAAACATTCAGTACTTC
CASSQGTGGRENIQYF
>TRBJ1-2|TRBD1|-|TRBV7-6
TGTGCCAGCAGCTCCACCCCGGGACAGCACTATGGCTACACCTTC
CASSSTPGQHYGYTF
>TRBJ1-3|-|-|TRBV5-4
TGTGCCAGCAGCTCCGGGGCTGCCAAAGGAAACACCATATATTTT
CASSSGAAKGNTIYF
>TRBJ2-2|-|-|TRBV27
TGTGCCAGCAGTTGGAGTAACACCGGGGAGCTGTTTTTT
CASSWSNTGELFF
>TRBJ2-4|-|-|TRBV3-1/TRBV3-2
TGTGCCAGCAGCCAAGAGTCAGATAAAAACATTCAGTACTTC
CASSQESDKNIQYF
>TRBJ2-2|-|-|TRBV11-2
TGTGCCAGCACCGTCAAACCCCACAGGGCCTACACCGGGGAGCTGTTTTTT
CASTVKPHRAYTGELFF
>TRBJ1-2|-|-|TRBV29-1
TGCAGCGTTGAAGATGTGCGGGGCTTGGGCTATGGCTACACCTTC
CSVEDVRGLGYGYTF
>TRBJ1-2|-|-|TRBV19
TGTGCCAGTAGTTTCTCAAATTCAGAAGACAGCTATGGCTACACCTTC
CASSFSNSEDSYGYTF